Below, 15 T cell receptor beta chains from the same sample are listed, as sequenced in a study of CD8 T cells in ankylosing spondylitis. One entry per CDR3 protein results from TCRdb running MiXCR on the 5' RACE reads. The table shows around 130,000 distinct CDR3 sequences, with 9.3% occurring only once. The specimen was blood, either unsorted or a sorted T cell fraction (not recorded which). All receptors derive from a male donor with ankylosing spondylitis or in good health (not recorded which).

At least ten counts were recorded for this clonotype. The chain combines TRBV27 with TRBJ1-2; D is possibly TRBD1 (5 bases). The CDR3 has 14 amino acids. V was shortened by 10 bases and J by 9 bases, with 24 bases between the two germline ends. The germline V gene encodes CDR1 MNHEY and CDR2 SMNVEV (reference sequence). The CDR3: CATRDRTKVWSYTF. The CDR3 DNA follows: TGTGCCACCAGGGACCGGACGAAAGTATGGAGCTACACCTTC.

This clonotype was seen at least ten times. This sequence joins TRBV20-1 and TRBJ1-5, with D perhaps TRBD1 (5 bases). V lost 0 bases to trimming and J lost 1 base, with 7 bases between them. Germline loops: CDR1 DFQATT, CDR2 SNEGSKA (reference sequence). CDR3 size: 14 residues. The CDR3 DNA follows: TGCAGTGCTAGAGAGGGGGGGAGCAATCAGCCCCAGCATTTT. Translating it yields CSAREGGSNQPQHF.

In the case of this clonotype: A read error may produce the germline difference seen at one junction end. The chain carries TRBV14 and TRBJ2-1; D is perhaps TRBD1 (6 bases). Germline CDR1 reads SGHDN; CDR2 reads FVKESK. CDR3 length: 13 amino acids. The DNA for the CDR3 is TGTGCCAGCAGCCAAGATCGGTCGGGACAAGCGATCTTC. Encoded protein: CASSQDRSGQAIF.

The J gene is TRBJ2-7, the V gene TRBV7-2, with 8 bases identical to TRBD1. Trimming took 1 base from V and 6 from J; bases not matched to a gene: 5. Germline V CDR1 and CDR2: SGHTA, FQGNSA. There are 14 residues in the CDR3. The CDR3 is CASSLETGVFEQYF. The CDR3 coding sequence is TGTGCCAGCAGCTTAGAGACAGGGGTTTTCGAGCAGTACTTC.

This clonotype showed up many times. This rearrangement joins TRBV5-4 to TRBJ2-3; D possibly matches TRBD1 or TRBD2 (5 bases each). The CDR3 is 14 residues long. With 4 bases removed from V and 0 bases from J, the gap between germline ends came to 9 bases. From germline, CDR1 is SGHNT and CDR2 YYREEE (reference sequence). The CDR3: CASSGRDSTDTQYF. As DNA, the CDR3 is TGTGCCAGCAGCGGCCGGGACAGCACAGATACGCAGTATTTT. Full variable domain (rest looked up from reference TRBV5-4 and TRBJ2-3): ETGVTQSPTHLIKTRGQQVTLRCSSQSGHNTVSWYQQALGQGPQFIFQYYREEENGRGNFPPRFSGLQFPNYSSELNVNALELDDSALYLCASSGRDSTDTQYFGPGTRLTVL.

This clonotype was found many times. J is TRBJ2-1 and V is TRBV15; 7 nucleotides align to TRBD2. The CDR3 length is 19 residues. The V gene's germline CDR1 is LNHNV and CDR2 YYDKDF (reference sequence). With V trimmed by 0 bases and J by 0 bases, 11 bases remained unmatched. The CDR3 DNA is TGTGCCACCAGCAGAGATAAGCGGGACCAGTACTACTCCTACAATGAGCAGTTCTTC. Its protein is CATSRDKRDQYYSYNEQFF.

This clonotype was counted at least ten times. The chain carries TRBV20-1 and TRBJ1-1; D unclear. Germline lookup yields CDR1 DFQATT and CDR2 SNEGSKA (reference sequence). V dropped 3 bases and J dropped 4 bases, with 9 bases sitting between them. CDR3 length equals 12 residues. As DNA, the CDR3 is TGCAGTGCTAGGGGAGGTATCACTGAAGCTTTCTTT. It codes for CSARGGITEAFF.

There are many counts of this clonotype. This chain links TRBV7-2 with TRBJ2-1; 11 positions agree with TRBD2. From germline, CDR1 is SGHTA and CDR2 FQGNSA. Trimming cost V 4 bases and J 7 bases; bases outside gene matches: 12. The CDR3 loop spans 17 amino acids. CDR3 nucleotide sequence: TGTGCCAGCAGCTCTTTAAGGGGACTAGCGGTCCATAATGAGCAGTTCTTC. Residues: CASSSLRGLAVHNEQFF.

This clonotype showed up many times. The chain uses TRBV5-1 and TRBJ2-1; 9 positions agree with TRBD2. Germline CDR1 is SGHRS and CDR2 is YFSETQ. The CDR3 has 16 residues. V shed 3 bases and J 7 bases; nucleotides not matched to a gene: 11. CDR3 region: CASSSPVREGWNEQFF. The CDR3, as DNA: TGCGCCAGCAGCTCCCCCGTGCGGGAGGGTTGGAATGAGCAGTTCTTC.

In its sample, this clonotype was seen many times. The chain uses TRBV29-1 and TRBJ2-2, with D maybe TRBD1 (6 bases). The length of the CDR3 is 12 residues. CDR1 SQVTM and CDR2 ANQGSEA come from the germline V gene. V lost 6 bases, J lost 7 bases, and 12 bases lay in between. CDR3 loop: CSVRRGIGELFF. The CDR3 coding sequence is TGCAGCGTCCGCAGGGGAATCGGGGAGCTGTTTTTT.

This chain links TRBV28 with TRBJ1-1; TRBD1 might be the D (5 bases). The CDR3 sequence is 12 residues long. CDR1 and CDR2 from the germline V gene are MDHEN and SYDVKM. V was pared by 5 bases and J by 13 bases, with 17 bases between. The CDR3 DNA sequence: TGTGCCAGCAGTACTGGGGGAGGTGAACGTTTCTTT. Its translation: CASSTGGGERFF.

This clonotype was counted only a few times. The V call is TRBV14, the J call TRBJ2-6; D gene uncertain. The CDR3 runs 13 residues. V shed 4 bases and J shed 15 bases, with 16 bases lying between them. Germline CDR1 and CDR2: SGHDN and FVKESK. The CDR3: CASSLHFDGPLTF. The CDR3 nucleotides are TGTGCCAGCAGCCTACATTTTGACGGCCCCCTGACTTTC.

This clonotype has only a few counts. J is TRBJ2-5 and V is TRBV20-1; maybe TRBD2 (7 bases). Germline V gene data show CDR1 as DFQATT and CDR2 as SNEGSKA (reference sequence). V lost 2 bases and J lost 3, with 22 bases in between. The CDR3 consists of 17 residues. DNA of the CDR3: TGCAGTGCTAGATCGATTCCGCGGGGGCCATTAGAAGAGACCCAGTACTTC. Translation: CSARSIPRGPLEETQYF.

V and J are TRBV11-2 and TRBJ2-1; no clear D gene. Germline loops: CDR1 SGHAT, CDR2 FQNNGV. The CDR3 loop spans 15 amino acids. Trimming took 6 bases from V and 2 from J, leaving 14 bases between them. CDR3 coding DNA: TGTGCCAGCAGACTAAGTCGGCTCACCTACAATGAGCAGTTCTTC. This encodes CASRLSRLTYNEQFF.

This clonotype showed up many times. The V and J genes are TRBV28 and TRBJ2-7; D may correspond to TRBD1 or TRBD2 (5 bases each). The germline V and J ends were trimmed by 2 bases and 2 bases, with 10 bases remaining between them. This CDR3 region has 14 residues. CDR1 is MDHEN and CDR2 is SYDVKM in the germline V gene. The CDR3 DNA follows: TGTGCCAGCAGTTTAGGGACGTTCACCTACGAGCAGTACTTC. This gives the protein CASSLGTFTYEQYF.